This paragraph reports one T cell receptor beta chain. Its antigen is unknown. One base away there is no much larger clone; base qualities are not given. This sample stems from a study of cytomegalovirus exposure and HLA in healthy donors (dated by TCRdb to about 2017). About the full investigation: According to an earlier analysis of several hundred of the donors, about 179 million T cells yielded roughly 110 million unique TCR beta sequences and around 300 Gb of sequence data. An early release covering over 500 HLA-typed donors comprised roughly 300 gigabases of sequencing data and 65 million to 100 million unique TCR sequences. Of the 300 to 500 genotyped donors, more than 75% were placed in the genetic ancestry cluster associated with self-reported Caucasian donors. The aim of the study was to test whether cataloging public T cell receptors could identify signatures of past pathogen exposure. The study used immunosequencing to profile the T cell repertoires of several hundred subjects and linked those repertoires to cytomegalovirus serostatus. Besides the first cohort of 500 to 700 subjects, a separate validation cohort made up of 120 or so different subjects was used. To predict cytomegalovirus infection status, the study combined high-throughput TCR immunosequencing, statistical association of individual TCRs with disease status, and machine learning. A later analysis re-analyzed previously published TCR beta repertoires from 500 to 700 donors and added high-resolution HLA genotyping to study TCR occurrence patterns. Rather than drawing on any new phenotypic data, the later analysis identified candidate immune exposures from TCR beta sequences and the way those sequences occurred across donors. An earlier analysis of several hundred of the donors used high-throughput TCR beta sequencing to judge whether each TCR beta V gene segment behaved as functional or pseudogenic. Donor age, sex, ethnicity and CMV serostatus were compiled together with the repertoire data. A later genetic analysis took genome-wide SNP genotypes for about three fifths of the 666 donors and used that subset as a discovery cohort. Every repertoire in the discovery cohort had been generated on one and the same sequencing platform. Both class I and class II loci were covered by HLA typing, at four-digit resolution. The number of typed donors differed by locus: about 629-630 for A, B, C, DRB1 and DQB1; approximately 520 for DQA1; some 590 for DPA1; and some 450 for DPB1. Because of strong linkage in the cohort, four or five DR-DQ haplotypes were treated as single units for association and clustering. Among about 390 genotyped donors of the cohort, an average of roughly 240,000 unique TCR beta nucleotide sequences were sequenced per donor, about a sixth of them non-productive.

Counted from cysteine to phenylalanine, this CDR3 has 17 amino acids. Solely the CDR3 DNA is kept, with 51 bases framed from the first base. As encoded in the germline V gene (reference sequence), CDR1 is GTSNPN while CDR2 is SVGIG. The V end gives up 1 base and the J end 0 bases, leaving 10 bases in the junction not matched to a gene. The full study reports these points: It was suggested by the authors that the approach could potentially be generalized to other disease states and immunological phenotypes. A later analysis reported that several top co-occurrence clusters appeared linked to parvovirus B19, influenza, CMV and Epstein-Barr virus. According to a later analysis, TCR association rates differed among HLA loci, with DRB1 alleles showing the most associated TCRs and HLA-C alleles showing the fewest. A further reported finding was that TCR beta sequences accurately predicted the HLA-A and HLA-B alleles for most subjects in the first cohort. Because HLA typing was missing for some donors at each locus, association tests included only the typed subset. Linkage disequilibrium might explain the correlated functional status among segregating V segments, but an unknown experimental factor could not be excluded. The classifier was reported to diagnose cytomegalovirus status with high specificity and sensitivity in both the original and validation cohorts. Sequencing depth was assumed to be roughly uniform across donors in the presence/absence analyses, though that assumption may not hold. The cohort was sequenced for TCR beta chains only, and without alpha or paired-chain data the features that could be detected were limited. Three of the identified cytomegalovirus-associated TCR beta chains were confirmed in vitro to be specific for cytomegalovirus antigens. Because counts were too low, some 17 rarely observed V segments, including chromosome 9 orphons, were left out of the earlier analysis of 500 to 750 of the donors. Across donors, most TCR sequences were observed very rarely, whereas some public TCRs were present in many individuals. In a later analysis, over 15,000 TCR beta sequences were associated with specific HLA alleles at a false discovery rate of 0.05. The 87-base-pair reads could not distinguish some IMGT-functional V segments, including TRBV6-2 and TRBV6-3, so those segments were excluded. The study gave a list of some 150 TCR beta chains associated with cytomegalovirus. Immune exposure information for the cohort was limited to CMV serostatus. A cluster of highly shared sequence variants was judged likely to be a technical artifact of the sequencing pipeline. A later genetic analysis reported fewer N-insertions in productive TCRs among donors in an Asian-associated ancestry cluster than the roughly 620-donor mean. V-gene and J-gene trimming of TCR beta chains was associated with a missense DCLRE1C variant in a later genetic analysis, and the association was replicated in an independent cohort. A later analysis found that HLA-associated TCR beta chains were more clonally expanded and had lower generation probabilities than equally common non-associated chains. An earlier analysis of approximately 590 of the donors showed that most TCR beta V segments appeared in productive rearrangements either about 87% or about 30% of the time, which broadly matched IMGT annotations. When HLA alleles, especially DR and DQ, strongly co-occurred, attributing TCR associations to individual alleles was difficult. In a later analysis, most CMV-associated TCR beta chains were found to appear HLA-restricted, with HLA associations seemingly driven largely by CMV exposure.

Libraries were constructed by the immunoSEQ multiplex PCR assay. For the multiplex PCR, a mixture combining 60 forward primers for TCR Vbeta segments and 13 reverse primers for TCR Jbeta segments was used. The CDR3 region of rearranged TCR beta genes was amplified from genomic DNA by a multiplex PCR assay. The amplified TCR beta libraries were sequenced on the Illumina HiSeq System as 87-base-pair reads. In the paper's pipeline: In a later analysis, some 80 million unique TCR beta chains were counted across the roughly 700 repertoires, and roughly 11 million of these chains were shared by at least two donors. Raw reads were error-corrected and collapsed into unique sequences by a nearest-neighbor algorithm in which closely related sequences were merged to remove PCR and sequencing errors. Alignment of CDR3 sequences to IMGT reference sequences was used to assign V, D and J gene segments. Each retained sequence needed at least a six-nucleotide match to both a V gene segment and a J gene segment. A rearrangement counted as productive if the CDR3 had no stop codons and remained in frame with V and J, and every other rearrangement counted as non-productive. CDR3 was defined by IMGT convention, running from the second conserved V-encoded cysteine to the conserved J-encoded phenylalanine. Sequences without an unambiguous match to a single V gene segment were excluded from the earlier analysis of almost 600 of the donors. An earlier analysis of several hundred of the donors called V segments functional above 56.7% productive rearrangements and segregating when the between-donor standard deviation exceeded 5%. A statistical classification framework was built for diagnosing cytomegalovirus status from the catalog of TCR beta chain sequences. V and J gene assignment, in a later analysis, came from comparing TCR nucleotide sequences with IMGT/GENE-DB human TR gene sequences. In a later analysis, CDR3 sequences and most-parsimonious VDJ recombination scenarios were assigned using the TCRdist pipeline. In a later analysis, each TCR beta chain was defined by its CDR3 amino acid sequence together with its V-gene family, and reads without a unique V-gene family were excluded. In a later analysis, around 650 highly shared, low-generation-probability nucleotide sequences were removed to address suspected cross-contamination and a sequencing artifact. In a later analysis, a clonal expansion index for each public chain was calculated from normalized within-repertoire ranks of inferred template counts. A later analysis computed generation probabilities with a VDJ recombination model fitted to out-of-frame rearrangements, and checked the results against IGoR. A later analysis scored TCR-TCR, TCR-HLA and TCR-CMV co-occurrence with hypergeometric tests, applying a repertoire-size bias correction to TCR pairs. To estimate false discovery rates, a later analysis permuted the HLA or CMV assignments 20 times. In a later analysis, co-occurring TCRs were grouped with DBSCAN, and TCRdist sequence similarity was added when clustering was performed within HLA-allele-positive subsets. Repertoires with fewer than 30,000 or more than 120,000 public chains were left out of co-occurrence clustering, as were about 5 repertoires with anomalous nucleotide sharing. The table was pulled from immuneACCESS by TCRdb, which kept in-frame rearrangements only. Such tables lose some clones; where checked, under half of the loss comes from unresolved V genes, and the rest has no known cause. V and J calls and clone size are copied from that table; D and trimming were computed from the DNA. Recorded for this sample are a few hundred thousand clones; 75% to 85% of them occurred a single time. The leading ten clones occupy around 8.6% of the sample.

The cohort consisted of 666 healthy bone marrow donors. At the time of sampling, every cohort member was nominally healthy, though immune exposures that went unrecorded were likely present. The donor tested CMV seropositive and was one of the 289 seropositive cohort members. Every donor gave a peripheral blood sample, and the peripheral blood mononuclear cells from that sample were used for TCR beta sequencing. The Qiagen DNeasy Blood Extraction Kit was used to extract genomic DNA from the blood cell samples. Material: PBMCs. The receptor was derived from a woman aged 55-69 years in good health and CMV-seropositive. The chain is assembled from TRBV30 and TRBJ2-3, with 7 bases aligning to TRBD2. The CDR3 region has the sequence CAWSASGTPSSTDTQYF. The DNA reads TGTGCCTGGAGTGCTAGCGGAACCCCAAGTAGCACAGATACGCAGTATTTT.